One and the same sample provided the 3 T cell receptor beta chains below, sequenced in a study of T cell clonality in common variable immunodeficiency. Findings and caveats of the study: Fewer deletions and N-nucleotide insertions were reportedly seen in common variable immunodeficiency TCR beta sequences.

Their antigens remain unidentified. Assay: immunoSEQ multiplex PCR; the TCRdb copy retains only in-frame clones and omits some. The sample shows fewer than 30,000 clones, none of them appearing just once. Sequenced: peripheral blood mononuclear cells. These receptors were taken from a human donor with common variable immunodeficiency.

This clone occurred a few times. The read comes to an end 3 residues before the CDR3 does, leaving the germline J gene to fill in the end. The genes are TRBV19 and TRBJ2-3, with 16 bases aligning to TRBD2. The CDR3 contains 16 residues. CDR1 LNHDA and CDR2 SQIVND come from the germline V gene (reference sequence). Losses at the gene ends were 7 bases for V and 8 bases for J; bases not matched to a gene: 9. The CDR3 protein is CASTAGTSGGAITQYF. CDR3 bases read: TGTGCCAGTACCGCCGGGACTAGCGGGGGGGCAATTACG.

This clone was seen a handful of times. Sequencing ends 3 residues short of the CDR3 end; the germline J gene provides the rest. The V gene is TRBV6-4, the J gene TRBJ1-2; D possibly corresponds to TRBD1 (5 bases). V was trimmed by 2 bases and J by 2 bases, leaving 21 bases between them. Germline V gene data show CDR1 as MRHNA and CDR2 as SNTAGT. CDR3 length: 18 amino acids. The sequenced part of the CDR3 DNA is TGTGCCAGCAGTGACCGCCCAGGGTTGATTTTATCCAACTATGGC. It yields the protein CASSDRPGLILSNYG. The entire CDR3 is CASSDRPGLILSNYGYTF.

This clone was seen at least ten times. The read terminates 3 residues ahead of where the CDR3 ends, so the germline J gene completes it. The chain employs TRBV18 and TRBJ2-5; D is ambiguous. The germline gives CDR1 KGHSH, CDR2 LQKENI. This CDR3 region has 13 residues. V was shortened by 4 bases and J by 0 bases, with 6 bases between the two germline ends. The sequenced CDR3 bases are TGTGCCAGCTCACGTTCGGACCAAGAGACC. This encodes CASSRSDQET. The whole CDR3 reads CASSRSDQETQYF.